The 28 T cell receptor beta chains listed next were all sequenced from one sample in a study of cytotoxic CD8 clonotypes in ibrutinib-treated CLL. Clones were sequenced by immunoSEQ multiplex PCR, and TCRdb holds only the in-frame ones, with some missing. Of 50,000 to 65,000 clones listed, approximately 71% are singletons. The sequences come from PBMCs, collected after 12 months of ibrutinib treatment. The receptors were sampled from a human donor with chronic lymphocytic leukemia.

V usage is TRBV9 and J usage is TRBJ2-7, with D maybe TRBD1 (6 bases). This CDR3 is 15 amino acids long. Trimming shortened V by 0 bases and J by 4 bases, and 14 bases separated the two germline ends. Germline lookup yields CDR1 SGDLS and CDR2 YYNGEE. The CDR3 region has the DNA TGTGCCAGCAGCGTAGGGGCAGGGGTTGTTTACGAGCAGTACTTC. Encoded protein: CASSVGAGVVYEQYF.

This sequence joins TRBV21-1 and TRBJ2-7; the D segment call TRBD2 is taken from the table without a DNA check. TRBV21-1 is classified as a pseudogene. The CDR3 has 10 residues. CDR3 protein: CASGDPEQYF. The CDR3, as DNA: TGTGCCAGCGGAGATCCCGAGCAGTACTTC.

The chain employs TRBV7-3 and TRBJ2-7; TRBD1 matches at 8 bases. The CDR3 is 16 amino acids. The germline gives CDR1 SGHTA, CDR2 FQGTGA. V gave up 5 bases and J gave up 0 bases; unmatched junction bases: 9. The CDR3 nucleotides are TGTGCCAGCAGCACGGACAGGGTATGGGGCTCCTACGAGCAGTACTTC. As protein: CASSTDRVWGSYEQYF.

The genes are TRBV18 and TRBJ2-5; D uncertain. Germline assignment: CDR1 KGHSH and CDR2 LQKENI. The CDR3 totals 13 residues. The V and J ends lost 4 bases and 3 bases respectively, with 9 bases between them. The CDR3: CASSQSVKETQYF. DNA of the CDR3: TGTGCCAGCTCACAAAGCGTCAAAGAGACCCAGTACTTC.

The V gene is TRBV7-3, the J gene TRBJ2-4; 9 positions match TRBD1. The CDR3 loop spans 15 amino acids. Germline V gene sequence: CDR1 SGHTA, CDR2 FQGTGA. Losses at the gene ends were 1 base for V and 7 bases for J; bases not matched to a gene: 5. The CDR3 loop is CASSLNPGQGNIQYF. DNA for the CDR3: TGTGCCAGCAGCTTAAACCCGGGACAGGGTAACATTCAGTACTTC.

The chain links TRBV30 to TRBJ2-1; 8 bases are a match to TRBD1. The CDR3 runs to 15 residues. CDR1 is GTSNPN and CDR2 is SVGIG in the germline V gene (reference sequence). The J segment lost 6 bases and the V segment lost 3 bases, leaving 10 bases of the junction unmatched. The DNA for the CDR3 is TGTGCCTGGAGCGCCCGACAGGGGATCGGCAATGAGCAGTTCTTC. Amino acid sequence: CAWSARQGIGNEQFF.

V and J are TRBV6-5 and TRBJ1-1; no reliable D call. Germline assignment: CDR1 MNHEY and CDR2 SVGAGI. The CDR3 is made up of 14 amino acids. Trimming cost V 0 bases and J 2 bases, with 7 bases left between them. The CDR3 DNA sequence: TGTGCCAGCAGTTACTCGGAGGGCAACACTGAAGCTTTCTTT. Translating it yields CASSYSEGNTEAFF.

This sequence joins TRBV15 and TRBJ2-7; perhaps TRBD2 as D (6 bases). The V end was cut by 0 bases, the J end by 3 bases, with 18 bases between. CDR1 is LNHNV, CDR2 YYDKDF, per germline (reference sequence). The CDR3 totals 17 residues. CDR3 protein: CATSRDLVAGRDYEQYF. CDR3 sequence (DNA): TGTGCCACCAGCAGAGATCTGGTTGCGGGAAGGGACTACGAGCAGTACTTC.

The genes are TRBV6-1 and TRBJ2-3; 10 bases are a match to TRBD2. This CDR3 has 15 amino acids. The V gene's germline CDR1 is MNHNS and CDR2 SASEGT. V gave up 6 bases and J gave up 0 bases; unmatched junction bases: 3. As DNA, the CDR3 is TGTGCCAGCAGCCTACTAGCGGGGAGCACAGATACGCAGTATTTT. This gives the protein CASSLLAGSTDTQYF.

For the CDR3, the DNA is TGTGCCAGCAGCCCTGGGACTAGGACCGGGGAGCTGTTTTTT. It codes for CASSPGTRTGELFF. This rearrangement joins TRBV14 to TRBJ2-2; 8 nucleotides match TRBD2. The CDR3 spans 14 residues. The germline V gene encodes CDR1 SGHDN and CDR2 FVKESK. J was trimmed by 5 bases and V by 4 bases; bases with no gene match: 3. Filled out from reference TRBV14 and TRBJ2-2, the complete variable domain reads EAGVTQFPSHSVIEKGQTVTLRCDPISGHDNLYWYRRVMGKEIKFLLHFVKESKQDESGMPNNRFLAERTGGTYSTLKVQPAELEDSGVYFCASSPGTRTGELFFGEGSRLTVL.

The chain joins TRBV7-2 to TRBJ2-1, with D perhaps given as TRBD1 or TRBD2 (6 bases each). The CDR3 has 16 amino acids. Germline loops: CDR1 SGHTA, CDR2 FQGNSA. Trimming shortened V by 5 bases and J by 9 bases, and 23 bases separated the two germline ends. The CDR3: CASSISWGAGYSEQFF. The CDR3 nucleotides are TGTGCCAGCAGCATTAGTTGGGGGGCAGGGTATAGTGAGCAGTTCTTC.

This clone occurred once. V gene TRBV5-1 combines with J gene TRBJ2-1; TRBD2 matches 15 bases. In germline, CDR1 is SGHRS, CDR2 YFSETQ. J lost 5 bases, V lost 4 bases, and 10 bases had no gene match. This CDR3 comprises 18 residues. The CDR3 is CASSLGLAGGFQHNEQFF. The DNA for the CDR3 is TGCGCCAGCAGCCTGGGACTAGCGGGAGGCTTTCAACACAATGAGCAGTTCTTC.

The chain links TRBV30 to TRBJ1-2; TRBD1 is a possible D gene (5 bases). Looked up from germline, CDR1 is GTSNPN and CDR2 is SVGIG (reference sequence). The V end lost 2 bases, the J end lost 4 bases, and 17 bases lay between the germline ends. The CDR3 is made up of 15 amino acids. CDR3 amino acids: CAWSKGQGKIYGYTF. The CDR3 DNA follows: TGTGCCTGGAGTAAAGGGCAGGGTAAAATCTATGGCTACACCTTC.

This chain links TRBV30 with TRBJ1-2, with D uncertain. V dropped 8 bases and J dropped 0 bases, with 13 bases sitting between them. The CDR3 totals 13 residues. Germline CDR1 GTSNPN, CDR2 SVGIG (reference sequence). The CDR3 nucleotides read TGTGCCGCTGGCGGGCAGACTAACTATGGCTACACCTTC. Amino acids: CAAGGQTNYGYTF.

The chain combines TRBV29-1 with TRBJ2-5; 11 bases align to TRBD1. CDR1 and CDR2 from the germline V gene are SQVTM and ANQGSEA. The CDR3 spans 15 residues. V trimming: 4 bases; J trimming: 1 base; junction bases outside the gene matches: 5. The CDR3 nucleotides read TGCAGCGTTGCTGGACAGGGGGCTACCCAAGAGACCCAGTACTTC. Protein product: CSVAGQGATQETQYF.

The V and J genes are TRBV7-9 and TRBJ2-3; the D gene is possibly TRBD1 (5 bases). Germline V gives CDR1 SEHNR, CDR2 FQNEAQ (reference sequence). V lost 3 bases and J 5 bases, leaving 12 bases between the germline ends. The length of the CDR3 is 14 residues. The DNA of the CDR3 is TGTGCCAGCAGCTTCTTACAGGCAGGAGATACGCAGTATTTT. Translation: CASSFLQAGDTQYF.

This chain links TRBV19 with TRBJ2-7; D call uncertain. CDR1 is LNHDA and CDR2 is SQIVND in the germline V gene (reference sequence). The V gene lost 5 bases and the J gene lost 5 bases, with 7 bases spanning the gap. This CDR3 is built from 11 residues. The CDR3 sequence is CASSFGNEQYF. The CDR3 coding sequence is TGTGCCAGTAGTTTTGGGAACGAGCAGTACTTC.

This chain connects TRBV28 to TRBJ2-7, with D perhaps matching TRBD2 (5 bases). The CDR3 is 14 amino acids. V was cut by 5 bases and J by 6 bases, with 17 bases left in between. Germline assignment: CDR1 MDHEN and CDR2 SYDVKM. CDR3 sequence: CASSLPGSHFEQYF. CDR3 in DNA: TGTGCCAGCAGTCTTCCGGGATCCCACTTCGAGCAGTACTTC.

V usage is TRBV5-4 and J usage is TRBJ2-7, with D perhaps TRBD1 (6 bases). Germline V gene data show CDR1 as SGHNT and CDR2 as YYREEE (reference sequence). The length of the CDR3 is 15 residues. V was cut by 0 bases and J by 0 bases, with 10 bases left in between. Here the CDR3 DNA reads TGTGCCAGCAGCTTGGGACAGGACGTCTCCTACGAGCAGTACTTC. It translates to CASSLGQDVSYEQYF. The variable domain in full, completed from reference TRBV5-4 and TRBJ2-7, reads ETGVTQSPTHLIKTRGQQVTLRCSSQSGHNTVSWYQQALGQGPQFIFQYYREEENGRGNFPPRFSGLQFPNYSSELNVNALELDDSALYLCASSLGQDVSYEQYFGPGTRLTVT.

The chain couples TRBV5-1 to TRBJ2-3; 7 bases agree with TRBD1. This CDR3 comprises 16 residues. Trimming cost V 4 bases and J 0 bases; bases outside gene matches: 8. Germline V gene lookup returns CDR1 SGHRS and CDR2 YFSETQ. CDR3 residues: CASSNGQALSTDTQYF. CDR3 in DNA: TGCGCCAGCAGCAACGGACAGGCCCTAAGCACAGATACGCAGTATTTT.

Here the CDR3 reads CASSLDRDLNQPQHF. The CDR3 bases are TGTGCCAGCAGCTTAGACCGGGATCTCAATCAGCCCCAGCATTTT. The chain recombines TRBV11-2 with TRBJ1-5, with no clear D. The CDR3 covers 15 residues. Deletions cut 0 bases from V and 3 bases from J, with 9 bases between. CDR1 is SGHAT, CDR2 FQNNGV, per germline.

The chain combines TRBV28 with TRBJ1-5; maybe TRBD1 (5 bases). Trimming pared 3 bases from V and 7 bases from J, leaving 19 bases between. Germline-derived CDR1 and CDR2 are MDHEN and SYDVKM. The CDR3 sequence is 16 residues long. The CDR3 DNA follows: TGTGCCAGCAGTTTTCAAAAAGGACATTTTAACCAGCCCCAGCATTTT. Encoded protein: CASSFQKGHFNQPQHF.

This sequence joins TRBV2 and TRBJ2-7, with unresolved D. CDR1 is SNHLY, CDR2 FYNNEI, per germline. CDR3 length: 11 amino acids. The V end was cut by 4 bases, the J end by 4 bases, with 5 bases between. CDR3 sequence (DNA): TGTGCCAGCAGTGGGGAATACGAGCAGTACTTC. Its translation: CASSGEYEQYF.

The gene calls are TRBV6-5 and TRBJ2-7, with no clear D. CDR1 is MNHEY, CDR2 SVGAGI, per germline. V gave up 4 bases and J gave up 5 bases, with 6 bases separating them. CDR3 length: 11 amino acids. The CDR3 DNA follows: TGTGCCAGCAGTTCTGGCCACGAGCAGTACTTC. Translated, it gives CASSSGHEQYF.

This clone was observed a handful of times. The rearrangement links TRBV29-1 to TRBJ2-1; D is possibly TRBD2 (7 bases). The V gene's germline CDR1 is SQVTM and CDR2 ANQGSEA. V shed 7 bases and J shed 8 bases, with 24 bases lying between them. This CDR3 region has 15 residues. CDR3 residues: CSAPEGGGRRHEQFF. CDR3 bases: TGCAGCGCCCCCGAAGGGGGGGGCCGACGGCATGAGCAGTTCTTC.

This chain connects TRBV28 to TRBJ2-3; 10 bases are shared with TRBD2. Germline CDR1 reads MDHEN; CDR2 reads SYDVKM. The CDR3 is 19 residues long. The junction had 12 bases not matched to a gene; V was cut back by 3 bases and J by 0 bases. The CDR3 DNA follows: TGTGCCAGCAGTTTTCTTGGGCTAGCGGGAGCACCTAGCACAGATACGCAGTATTTT. Residues: CASSFLGLAGAPSTDTQYF.

The rearrangement joins TRBV4-1 to TRBJ2-7; 10 bases line up with TRBD2. From germline, CDR1 is MGHRA and CDR2 YSYEKL. Trimming cost V 4 bases and J 1 base; bases outside gene matches: 7. This CDR3 has 16 residues. This chain's CDR3 is CASSLQLAGISYEQYF. Written as DNA, the CDR3 is TGCGCCAGCAGCCTCCAACTAGCGGGGATTTCCTACGAGCAGTACTTC.

The V call is TRBV9, the J call TRBJ2-5; possibly TRBD1 for D (6 bases). CDR1 is SGDLS, CDR2 YYNGEE, per germline. There are 17 residues in the CDR3. The germline V and J ends were trimmed by 1 base and 4 bases, with 20 bases remaining between them. Here the CDR3 reads CASSVPDRNLDSETQYF. Written as DNA, the CDR3 is TGTGCCAGCAGCGTACCGGACAGAAATCTAGACTCAGAGACCCAGTACTTC.